Sequencing of this TCR beta chain was carried out in a study of blood T cell repertoires in COVID-19. Across the study: Acute and convalescent COVID-19 specimens originated in the United States, Italy and Spain. Sample material is recorded as cDNA or gDNA derived from T cells, B-cell-depleted T cells, or PBMCs.

Authors' methods: Quantification of nucleated cells was approximated via reference gene primer amplification. The repertoire was sequenced with immunoSEQ multiplex PCR; TCRdb's copy has only in-frame clones and lacks some. The V and J calls and the clone size are those of that table, but D and trimming were determined from the DNA. The sample holds 120,000 or so clones, roughly 69% seen once. V was shortened by 5 bases and J by 0 bases, with 15 bases between the two germline ends. There are 17 residues in the CDR3. Per the germline V gene, CDR1 is SGHDT and CDR2 is YYEEEE. The clonotype originates from a woman between 65 and 79 years old with acute or convalescent COVID-19. Sequenced sample: peripheral blood. This sequence joins TRBV5-6 and TRBJ1-6; TRBD1 is a possible D gene (5 bases). The CDR3 protein is CASRPGLLSSYNSPLHF. The CDR3 nucleotides are TGTGCCAGCAGGCCGGGACTTTTGAGCTCCTATAATTCACCCCTCCACTTT.